These 26 T cell receptor beta chains were sequenced from one sample in a study of blood T cell repertoires in COVID-19. Sequencing used immunoSEQ multiplex PCR; TCRdb keeps in-frame clones, though not all of them. The table includes 150,000 to 200,000 clones, 75% to 85% detected once. Sequences were obtained from PBMCs or T cells enriched from blood (not recorded which). These receptors all come from a woman between 45 and 65 years old with acute COVID-19.

The rearrangement joins TRBV2 to TRBJ1-2, with D perhaps TRBD1 (5 bases). In germline, CDR1 is SNHLY, CDR2 FYNNEI. The CDR3 loop spans 11 amino acids. Trimming removed 8 bases at V and 2 bases at J, with 6 bases between. CDR3 residues: CASGGNYGYTF. In DNA form, the CDR3 reads TGTGCCAGCGGGGGGAACTATGGCTACACCTTC.

Here the CDR3 DNA reads TGTGCCAGTATTAACTTTGACCCGCGGGGGAAAGGTGGTGGCTACACCTTC. Its protein is CASINFDPRGKGGGYTF. The chain joins TRBV19 to TRBJ1-2, with a weak D call TRBD1 (5 bases). Germline loops: CDR1 LNHDA, CDR2 SQIVND (reference sequence). Trimming left V 7 bases short and J 7 bases short, with 28 bases between. This CDR3 has 17 amino acids.

CDR3 nucleotides: TGTGCCAGCAGTTACGAGGGCAGCTCCTACAATGAGCAGTTCTTC. This sequence encodes CASSYEGSSYNEQFF. The chain has TRBV6-5 and TRBJ2-1; possible D gene TRBD2, 5 bases. V was clipped by 2 bases and J by 0 bases, with 8 bases between them. CDR3 size: 15 residues. Germline CDR1 and CDR2: MNHEY and SVGAGI.

The chain recombines TRBV3-1 (or the pseudogene TRBV3-2) with TRBJ1-2; maybe TRBD1 (6 bases). The CDR3 runs 15 residues. Germline CDR1 reads LGHDT; CDR2 reads YNNKEL (reference sequence). V gave up 4 bases and J gave up 2 bases, with 14 bases separating them. CDR3 residues: CASSRSGQRNYGYTF. CDR3 coding DNA: TGTGCCAGCAGCCGCTCCGGACAGAGAAACTATGGCTACACCTTC.

This clone was seen a handful of times. The chain's CDR3 is CASSPSGTDSNQPQHF. The CDR3 region has the DNA TGTGCCAGCAGTCCCTCCGGGACAGATAGCAATCAGCCCCAGCATTTT. This chain connects TRBV28 to TRBJ1-5, with 7 bases aligning to TRBD1. The V segment lost 5 bases and the J segment 0 bases; nucleotides outside the gene matches: 7. The CDR3 contains 16 residues. Germline values: CDR1 MDHEN, CDR2 SYDVKM.

This chain joins TRBV24-1 and TRBJ1-5, with TRBD1 matching 7 bases. This CDR3 has 13 amino acids. The germline V gene has CDR1 KGHDR and CDR2 SFDVKD. V shed 7 bases, J shed 3 bases, and the junction held 2 bases outside the gene matches. In nucleotides, the CDR3 is TGTGCCACCAGGGGACAGAACAATCAGCCCCAGCATTTT. This gives the protein CATRGQNNQPQHF.

V gene TRBV6-2 or TRBV6-3 combines with J gene TRBJ1-1; 7 positions agree with TRBD1. This CDR3 is built from 15 residues. The germline V gene has CDR1 MNHEY and CDR2 SVGEGT. Losses at the gene ends were 5 bases for V and 3 bases for J; bases not matched to a gene: 9. The CDR3 DNA is TGTGCCAGCAGTCCCGACAGGGATAGGGACACTGAAGCTTTCTTT. Its protein is CASSPDRDRDTEAFF.

The rearrangement links TRBV15 to TRBJ2-7; TRBD1 aligns across 9 bases. Germline V lookup: CDR1 LNHNV, CDR2 YYDKDF (reference sequence). The trim removed 1 base at V and 7 bases at J, leaving 5 bases unmatched. This CDR3 contains 14 residues. CDR3 sequence reads: CATSRAHRGREQYV. DNA of the CDR3: TGTGCCACCAGCAGAGCTCACAGGGGGCGAGAGCAGTACGTC.

This clone appeared a single time. The chain is built from TRBV19 and TRBJ1-5, with D possibly matching TRBD1 (6 bases). This CDR3 has 16 amino acids. V lost 4 bases, J lost 1 base, and 14 bases lay in between. Germline V gene lookup returns CDR1 LNHDA and CDR2 SQIVND (reference sequence). CDR3 in amino acids: CASSTTGIRSNQPQHF. CDR3 in DNA: TGTGCCAGTAGTACTACAGGGATCAGAAGCAATCAGCCCCAGCATTTT.

This clone was seen only a few times. The genes are TRBV27 and TRBJ2-2; TRBD1 matches 11 bases. This CDR3 has 15 amino acids. V shed 8 bases, J shed 4 bases, and the junction held 6 bases outside the gene matches. CDR1 is MNHEY and CDR2 is SMNVEV in the germline V gene (reference sequence). As DNA, the CDR3 is TGTGCCAGCCGCCGGGACAGGGGGAGCACCGGGGAGCTGTTTTTT. Residues: CASRRDRGSTGELFF.

In this sample, this clone turned up many times. The chain joins TRBV7-3 to TRBJ2-7; D not certain. V was shortened by 5 bases and J by 1 base, with 15 bases between the two germline ends. Looked up from germline, CDR1 is SGHTA and CDR2 is FQGTGA. The CDR3 contains 15 residues. The CDR3 sequence: CASSPRSPPSYEQYV. The DNA for the CDR3 is TGTGCCAGCAGCCCCAGGTCTCCACCGTCCTACGAGCAGTACGTC.

CDR3 bases: TGTGCCAGCAGTGAACAGGGGAACTATGGCTACACCTTC. It is translated as CASSEQGNYGYTF. V is TRBV6-1 and J is TRBJ1-2; D is perhaps TRBD1 (6 bases). The CDR3 totals 13 residues. V dropped 2 bases and J dropped 2 bases, with 6 bases sitting between them. CDR1 MNHNS and CDR2 SASEGT come from the germline V gene.

This clone occurred once. The rearrangement links TRBV11-3 to TRBJ2-1, with 7 positions matching TRBD1. With 5 bases clipped from V and 1 base from J, the junction kept 8 bases outside the gene matches. Germline V lookup: CDR1 SGHNT, CDR2 YENEEA. There are 16 residues in the CDR3. CDR3 sequence: CASSARGTESYNEQFF. The CDR3 DNA reads as TGTGCCAGCAGCGCAAGAGGGACAGAATCCTACAATGAGCAGTTCTTC.

This chain joins TRBV6-5 and TRBJ1-2; D is uncertain. V lost 8 bases and J 5 bases, leaving 9 bases between the germline ends. This CDR3 has 11 amino acids. CDR1 and CDR2 from the germline V gene are MNHEY and SVGAGI. CDR3 loop: CASEGEYGYTF. The CDR3 DNA follows: TGTGCCAGCGAGGGAGAGTATGGCTACACCTTC.

The CDR3 DNA follows: TGTGCCAGCAGTTACTATACGGGACAGGGCTATGGCTACACCTTC. Protein sequence: CASSYYTGQGYGYTF. The genes are TRBV6-5 and TRBJ1-2; 9 positions match TRBD1. CDR1 MNHEY and CDR2 SVGAGI come from the germline V gene. The CDR3 runs to 15 residues. V trimming: 1 base; J trimming: 4 bases; junction bases outside the gene matches: 4.

The chain carries TRBV30 and TRBJ2-1; 11 bases fit TRBD1. Germline CDR1 is GTSNPN and CDR2 is SVGIG (reference sequence). Germline trimming cut 0 bases from V and 4 bases from J; bases unmatched to any gene: 5. The CDR3 has 16 amino acids. The CDR3 region has the DNA TGTGCCTGGAGTGTACCTCGGGACAGGGGGTACAATGAGCAGTTCTTC. It encodes CAWSVPRDRGYNEQFF.

This chain links TRBV28 with TRBJ1-5, with 7 bases matching TRBD1. The CDR3 contains 14 residues. V shed 5 bases and J 7 bases; nucleotides not matched to a gene: 8. From germline, CDR1 is MDHEN and CDR2 SYDVKM. The DNA of the CDR3 is TGTGCCAGCAGTCGACAGGGCGGCGGGCAGCCCCAGCATTTT. Translating it yields CASSRQGGGQPQHF.

CDR3 in DNA: TGTGCCAGCAGTCCATACAGGGACGATCAGCCCCAGCATTTT. The encoded protein is CASSPYRDDQPQHF. The chain links TRBV28 to TRBJ1-5, with D possibly TRBD1 on 6 matching bases. V was clipped by 5 bases and J by 5 bases, with 13 bases between them. This CDR3 has 14 amino acids. CDR1 MDHEN and CDR2 SYDVKM come from the germline V gene.

The chain joins TRBV5-1 to TRBJ1-1; 9 positions agree with TRBD1. The CDR3 has 14 amino acids. Looked up from germline, CDR1 is SGHRS and CDR2 is YFSETQ. The V segment lost 7 bases and the J segment 4 bases; nucleotides outside the gene matches: 8. The CDR3 DNA is TGCGCCAGCGGCACTACAGGGGGCAGCACTGAAGCTTTCTTT. Translated: CASGTTGGSTEAFF.

The chain uses TRBV10-3 and TRBJ2-5, with D uncertain. V gave up 3 bases and J gave up 4 bases, with 6 bases separating them. The CDR3 is made up of 12 amino acids. CDR1 ENHRY and CDR2 SYGVKD come from the germline V gene. The DNA for the CDR3 is TGTGCCATCAGTGACCACGGAGAGACCCAGTACTTC. Amino acids: CAISDHGETQYF.

This clone was seen only once. The germline gene is not matched at one end of the junction; a read error may be the cause. The CDR3 DNA sequence: TGTGCTAGCAGCTTAGGACAGGGGGAAGAGACCCAGTACTTC. Translated: CASSLGQGEETQYF. This chain links TRBV7-7 with TRBJ2-5, with 10 bases that match TRBD1. CDR3 size: 14 residues. Germline CDR1 SSHAT, CDR2 FNYEAQ (reference sequence).

The chain recombines TRBV5-6 with TRBJ2-7; 7 nucleotides align to TRBD1. Germline V gene data show CDR1 as SGHDT and CDR2 as YYEEEE. The CDR3 is 13 residues long. Unmatched junction bases numbered 3, after V lost 2 bases and J lost 4 bases. The CDR3 loop is CASSLVRGYEQYV. For the CDR3, the DNA is TGTGCCAGCAGCTTAGTCAGGGGGTACGAGCAGTACGTC.

This chain connects TRBV4-1 to TRBJ2-4; TRBD1 matches at 7 bases. The CDR3 totals 16 residues. The V segment lost 3 bases and the J segment 0 bases; nucleotides outside the gene matches: 5. CDR1 and CDR2 (germline): MGHRA, YSYEKL. DNA of the CDR3: TGCGCCAGCAGCCAGCCGGGACAGCTAGCCAAAAACATTCAGTACTTC. As protein: CASSQPGQLAKNIQYF.

V and J are TRBV6-1 and TRBJ1-5; 7 nucleotides line up with TRBD1. CDR3 size: 19 residues. Looked up from germline, CDR1 is MNHNS and CDR2 is SASEGT. After removal of 4 bases from V and 2 bases from J, the junction contained 17 bases not matched to a gene. The CDR3 DNA reads as TGTGCCAGCAGTGTTACCCCGGGACAGACAATCTTCGGCAATCAGCCCCAGCATTTT. This sequence encodes CASSVTPGQTIFGNQPQHF.

This chain connects TRBV4-3 to TRBJ2-3, with 12 bases identical to TRBD2. The CDR3 contains 15 residues. The trim removed 4 bases at V and 12 bases at J, leaving 11 bases unmatched. The germline gives CDR1 LGHNA, CDR2 YSLEER. The CDR3 is CASSPTSGGTLLQYF. The CDR3 coding sequence is TGCGCCAGCAGCCCGACTAGCGGGGGAACACTCCTACAGTATTTT.

V gene TRBV11-2 combines with J gene TRBJ2-1; 7 nucleotides align to TRBD1. This CDR3 region has 16 residues. Losses at the gene ends were 1 base for V and 5 bases for J; bases not matched to a gene: 8. Germline CDR1 SGHAT, CDR2 FQNNGV. The CDR3 region is CASSLVVTGPNNEQFF. CDR3 bases: TGTGCCAGCAGCTTAGTGGTGACAGGGCCGAACAATGAGCAGTTCTTC.